Below are 21 T cell receptor beta chains sequenced from a single sample in a study of metastatic and nonmetastatic thyroid tumors. TCRdb re-called clones from the PCR reads using MiXCR. The sample has around 16,000 clones, roughly 13% seen once. There were no patients who had received any treatment before thyroid surgery. Sample: blood. The receptors come from a female donor with papillary thyroid cancer or a benign thyroid nodule (not recorded which). Some clones in this sample may be carry-over from other donors' samples.

Note on this clone: Other DNA sequences from this sample encode an identical CDR3 as well. This rearrangement joins TRBV5-1 to TRBJ2-2; D unresolved. This CDR3 region has 15 residues. The ends were cut back, 0 bases at V and 0 bases at J, with 6 bases in the middle. Germline V gene lookup returns CDR1 SGHRS and CDR2 YFSETQ. CDR3 sequence (DNA): TGCGCCAGCAGCTTGGTTTCTACGAACACCGGGGAGCTGTTTTTT. This gives the protein CASSLVSTNTGELFF.

This clone was detected many times. This chain links TRBV5-1 with TRBJ2-7, with D possibly called TRBD1 or TRBD2 (5 bases each). In germline, CDR1 is SGHRS, CDR2 YFSETQ. V was shortened by 0 bases and J by 2 bases, with 12 bases between the two germline ends. CDR3 length: 15 amino acids. The CDR3: CASSLEGTGTYEQYF. CDR3 in DNA: TGCGCCAGCAGCTTGGAAGGGACGGGTACCTACGAGCAGTACTTC.

This clone was counted at least ten times. A much larger clone is a single base away; this may be a read error. The chain employs TRBV27 and TRBJ1-3; possibly TRBD1 for D (5 bases). In germline, CDR1 is MNHEY, CDR2 SMNVEV (reference sequence). This CDR3 spans 16 amino acids. CDR3 nucleotide sequence: TGTGCCTGCAGTTTAAGGGGCTCGATGCCGGGAAACACCATATATTTT. Translation: CACSLRGSMPGNTIYF.

This clone was counted many times. The chain carries TRBV7-2 and TRBJ1-6, with D perhaps matching TRBD1 (6 bases). The V gene lost 5 bases and the J gene lost 5 bases, with 10 bases spanning the gap. Looked up from germline, CDR1 is SGHTA and CDR2 is FQGNSA. The CDR3 runs to 14 residues. The CDR3 loop is CASSRDRNNSPLHF. The CDR3 bases are TGTGCCAGCAGCCGCGACAGGAATAATTCACCCCTCCACTTT.

This clone came up many times. The genes are TRBV20-1 and TRBJ2-3, with a weak D call TRBD2 (6 bases). Germline-derived CDR1 and CDR2 are DFQATT and SNEGSKA (reference sequence). V was shortened by 6 bases and J by 0 bases, with 25 bases between the two germline ends. This CDR3 has 18 residues. The CDR3 here is CSALTSATFDLSTDTQYF. CDR3 nucleotide sequence: TGCAGTGCCCTGACTAGTGCCACTTTTGACCTTAGCACAGATACGCAGTATTTT.

V usage is TRBV5-4 and J usage is TRBJ2-2, with D unclear. The germline gives CDR1 SGHNT, CDR2 YYREEE (reference sequence). V gave up 0 bases and J gave up 6 bases, with 6 bases separating them. This CDR3 spans 13 amino acids. The CDR3 spells CASSLGEAGELFF. CDR3 sequence (DNA): TGTGCCAGCAGCTTGGGAGAGGCCGGGGAGCTGTTTTTT.

This clone came up many times. V gene TRBV2 combines with J gene TRBJ2-3; D is perhaps TRBD1 or TRBD2 (6 bases each). V shed 6 bases and J shed 5 bases, with 12 bases lying between them. CDR3 size: 13 residues. Germline values: CDR1 SNHLY, CDR2 FYNNEI. CDR3 sequence reads: CASSQGRGDTQYF. The CDR3 region has the DNA TGTGCCAGCAGCCAGGGGCGGGGAGATACGCAGTATTTT.

This clone has ten or more counts. The rearrangement joins TRBV30 to TRBJ2-3; no clear D. Trimming cost V 1 base and J 9 bases, with 14 bases left between them. CDR1 and CDR2 (germline): GTSNPN, SVGIG (reference sequence). The length of the CDR3 is 13 residues. The CDR3 DNA is TGTGCCTGGAGTGAAGGTAACGTCCAGACGCAGTATTTT. This gives the protein CAWSEGNVQTQYF.

At least ten counts were recorded for this clone. The chain carries TRBV5-1 and TRBJ2-7, with D tentatively TRBD2 (6 bases). The germline V gene encodes CDR1 SGHRS and CDR2 YFSETQ. CDR3 length equals 15 residues. Between the trimmed V and J ends, which lost 1 base and 2 bases, there was a span of 13 bases. The chain's CDR3 is CASSLRGGITYEQYF. CDR3 coding DNA: TGCGCCAGCAGCTTGAGAGGCGGGATCACCTACGAGCAGTACTTC.

This clone was picked up many times. The chain couples TRBV29-1 to TRBJ2-1; possibly TRBD1 for D (6 bases). V was trimmed by 7 bases and J by 9 bases, leaving 19 bases between them. The CDR3 extends over 13 amino acids. Germline V gene lookup returns CDR1 SQVTM and CDR2 ANQGSEA. In nucleotides, the CDR3 is TGCAGCGCCGAACAGGGTAAATATGGTGAGCAGTTCTTC. It is translated as CSAEQGKYGEQFF.

In its sample, this clone was seen many times. This chain uses TRBV5-1 with TRBJ2-1, with TRBD1 matching over 8 bases. With V trimmed by 0 bases and J by 4 bases, 12 bases remained unmatched. The CDR3 is made up of 18 amino acids. Germline lookup yields CDR1 SGHRS and CDR2 YFSETQ. In nucleotides, the CDR3 is TGCGCCAGCAGCTTGGGCCCCCCCGGGACAGGCGGATACAATGAGCAGTTCTTC. Translation: CASSLGPPGTGGYNEQFF.

This clone was observed at least ten times. The V call is TRBV19, the J call TRBJ1-3; D unresolved. Germline V lookup: CDR1 LNHDA, CDR2 SQIVND (reference sequence). This CDR3 contains 14 residues. V gave up 5 bases and J gave up 0 bases, with 8 bases separating them. DNA for the CDR3: TGTGCCAGTAGTGCATTTATCTCTGGAAACACCATATATTTT. Translating gives CASSAFISGNTIYF.

This clone was seen at least ten times. The V call is TRBV13, the J call TRBJ2-7; 10 bases align to TRBD1. The CDR3 has 16 amino acids. Germline lookup yields CDR1 PRHDT and CDR2 FYEKMQ (reference sequence). After removal of 4 bases from V and 2 bases from J, the junction contained 8 bases not matched to a gene. CDR3 DNA sequence: TGTGCCAGCAGCTGGCCTATAGGACAGGGGGCCTACGAGCAGTACTTC. It is translated as CASSWPIGQGAYEQYF.

Turning to this clone: Being one base from a much bigger clone, this may be a read error. The chain has TRBV7-3 and TRBJ2-5; D remains ambiguous. Trimming removed 1 base from V and 2 bases from J, with 11 bases in between. CDR1 and CDR2 from the germline V gene are SGHTA and FQGTGA. The CDR3 totals 15 residues. The CDR3: CASSLMAVGQETQYF. For the CDR3, the DNA is TGTGCCAGCAGCTTAATGGCGGTGGGGCAAGAGACCCAGTACTTC.

This clone was detected ten times or more. V usage is TRBV5-6 and J usage is TRBJ1-1, with 9 bases matching TRBD1. CDR3 length equals 17 residues. The ends lost 5 bases at V and 3 bases at J; junction bases unmatched: 14. Germline lookup yields CDR1 SGHDT and CDR2 YYEEEE. CDR3 sequence reads: CASRERRDRVEDTEAFF. CDR3 DNA sequence: TGTGCCAGCAGAGAACGCCGGGACAGGGTTGAAGACACTGAAGCTTTCTTT.

This clone was recorded a few times. The rearrangement links TRBV2 to TRBJ1-1; D ambiguous. Germline-derived CDR1 and CDR2 are SNHLY and FYNNEI. The CDR3 is made up of 13 amino acids. V was pared by 4 bases and J by 6 bases, with 12 bases between. CDR3 DNA sequence: TGTGCCAGCAGTGTTGGCTCGGCAGCTGAAGCTTTCTTT. Translating gives CASSVGSAAEAFF.

The chain has TRBV6-1 and TRBJ1-2; D remains ambiguous. Germline-derived CDR1 and CDR2 are MNHNS and SASEGT. Trimming left V 4 bases short and J 3 bases short, with 18 bases between. This CDR3 contains 16 residues. CDR3 residues: CASSAERARTHYGYTF. The CDR3 bases are TGTGCCAGCAGTGCGGAGAGGGCGCGGACGCACTATGGCTACACCTTC.

This clone was observed many times. The rearrangement links TRBV9 to TRBJ1-3; the D gene is possibly TRBD1 (5 bases). V was trimmed by 0 bases and J by 4 bases, leaving 11 bases between them. Per the germline V gene, CDR1 is SGDLS and CDR2 is YYNGEE. The CDR3 loop spans 15 amino acids. The CDR3 DNA reads TGTGCCAGCAGCGTAGCGGCAGGGTCAGGAAACACCATATATTTT. It specifies CASSVAAGSGNTIYF.

At least ten counts were recorded for this clone. The chain employs TRBV7-9 and TRBJ2-2; 11 bases are a match to TRBD1. J lost 6 bases, V lost 4 bases, and 4 bases had no gene match. In germline, CDR1 is SEHNR, CDR2 FQNEAQ (reference sequence). The CDR3 totals 15 residues. The CDR3 spells CASSSGQGESGELFF. CDR3 DNA: TGTGCCAGCAGCTCGGGACAGGGGGAGTCCGGGGAGCTGTTTTTT. The variable domain in full, with the rest retrieved from reference TRBV7-9 and TRBJ2-2, is DTGVSQNPRHKITKRGQNVTFRCDPISEHNRLYWYRQTLGQGPEFLTYFQNEAQLEKSRLLSDRFSAERPKGSFSTLEIQRTEQGDSAMYLCASSSGQGESGELFFGEGSRLTVL.

This clone was found many times. The rearrangement links TRBV19 to TRBJ1-1; TRBD1 is a possible D gene (6 bases). This CDR3 contains 15 residues. The germline V gene encodes CDR1 LNHDA and CDR2 SQIVND (reference sequence). V dropped 6 bases and J dropped 5 bases, with 19 bases sitting between them. CDR3: CASSLNRDSNTEAFF. Written as DNA, the CDR3 is TGTGCCAGTAGCCTGAACAGGGATTCGAATACTGAAGCTTTCTTT.

The chain has TRBV19 and TRBJ2-1; the match to TRBD2 covers 13 bases. The CDR3 sequence is 15 residues long. Germline V lookup: CDR1 LNHDA, CDR2 SQIVND (reference sequence). Germline trimming cut 5 bases from V and 7 bases from J; bases unmatched to any gene: 5. CDR3 sequence reads: CASSGTSGESNEQFF. Here the CDR3 DNA reads TGTGCCAGTAGTGGGACTAGCGGGGAATCAAATGAGCAGTTCTTC.